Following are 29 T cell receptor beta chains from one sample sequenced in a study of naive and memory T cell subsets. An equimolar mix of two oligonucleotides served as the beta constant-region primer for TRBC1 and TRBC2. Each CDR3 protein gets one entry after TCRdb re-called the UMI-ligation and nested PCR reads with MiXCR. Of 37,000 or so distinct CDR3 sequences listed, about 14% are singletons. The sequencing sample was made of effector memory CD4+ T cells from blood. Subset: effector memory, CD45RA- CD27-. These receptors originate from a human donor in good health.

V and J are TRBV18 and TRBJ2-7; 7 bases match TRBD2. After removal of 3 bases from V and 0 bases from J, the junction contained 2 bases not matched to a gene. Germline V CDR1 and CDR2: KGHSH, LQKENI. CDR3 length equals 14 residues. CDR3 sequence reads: CASSPGLLSYEQYF. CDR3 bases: TGTGCCAGCTCACCGGGACTACTCTCCTACGAGCAGTACTTC. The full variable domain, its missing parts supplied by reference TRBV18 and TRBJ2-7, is NAGVMQNPRHLVRRRGQEARLRCSPMKGHSHVYWYRQLPEEGLKFMVYLQKENIIDESGMPKERFSAEFPKEGPSILRIQQVVRGDSAAYFCASSPGLLSYEQYFGPGTRLTVT.

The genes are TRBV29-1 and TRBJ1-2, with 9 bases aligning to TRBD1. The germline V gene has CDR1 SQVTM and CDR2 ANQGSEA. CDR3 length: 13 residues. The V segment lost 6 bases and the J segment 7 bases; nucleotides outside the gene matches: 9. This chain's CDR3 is CSVEGQGRGGYTF. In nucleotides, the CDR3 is TGCAGCGTGGAGGGACAGGGAAGAGGTGGCTACACCTTC.

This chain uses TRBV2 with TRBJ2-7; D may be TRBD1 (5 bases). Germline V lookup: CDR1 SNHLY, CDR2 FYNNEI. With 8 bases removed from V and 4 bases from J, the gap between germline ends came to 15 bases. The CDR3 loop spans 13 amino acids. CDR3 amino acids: CASSAGMIYEQYF. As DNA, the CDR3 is TGTGCCAGCTCCGCAGGGATGATATACGAGCAGTACTTC.

CDR3 DNA sequence: TGTGCCAGCAGAGATACTAGCGGGAGAATTTCAGATACGCAGTATTTT. Its protein is CASRDTSGRISDTQYF. The chain is built from TRBV7-9 and TRBJ2-3, with 11 bases identical to TRBD2. Unmatched junction bases numbered 9, after V lost 6 bases and J lost 4 bases. The germline CDR1 and CDR2 sequences are SEHNR and FQNEAQ (reference sequence). The length of the CDR3 is 16 residues. The full variable domain, completed using reference TRBV7-9 and TRBJ2-3, is DTGVSQNPRHKITKRGQNVTFRCDPISEHNRLYWYRQTLGQGPEFLTYFQNEAQLEKSRLLSDRFSAERPKGSFSTLEIQRTEQGDSAMYLCASRDTSGRISDTQYFGPGTRLTVL.

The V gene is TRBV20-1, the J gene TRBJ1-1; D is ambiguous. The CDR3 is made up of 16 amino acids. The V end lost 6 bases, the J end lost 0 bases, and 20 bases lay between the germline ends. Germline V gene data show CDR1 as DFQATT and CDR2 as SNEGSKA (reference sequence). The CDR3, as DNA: TGCAGTGCGCAAGAACGAGGACGTAGGATGAACACTGAAGCTTTCTTT. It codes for CSAQERGRRMNTEAFF.

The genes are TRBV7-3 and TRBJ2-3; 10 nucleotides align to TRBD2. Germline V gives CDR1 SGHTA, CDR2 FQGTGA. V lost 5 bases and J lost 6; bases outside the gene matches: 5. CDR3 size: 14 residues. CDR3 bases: TGTGCCAGCAGCCCTAGCGGGAGCGGCGATACGCAGTATTTT. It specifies CASSPSGSGDTQYF. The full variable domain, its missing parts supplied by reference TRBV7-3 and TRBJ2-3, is GAGVSQTPSNKVTEKGKYVELRCDPISGHTALYWYRQSLGQGPEFLIYFQGTGAADDSGLPNDRFFAVRPEGSVSTLKIQRTERGDSAVYLCASSPSGSGDTQYFGPGTRLTVL.

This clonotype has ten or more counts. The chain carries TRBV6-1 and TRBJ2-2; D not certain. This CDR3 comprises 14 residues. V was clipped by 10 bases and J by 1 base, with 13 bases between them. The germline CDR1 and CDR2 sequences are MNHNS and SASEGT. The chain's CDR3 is CATQRLGNTGELFF. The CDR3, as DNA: TGTGCCACCCAAAGACTGGGGAACACCGGGGAGCTGTTTTTT.

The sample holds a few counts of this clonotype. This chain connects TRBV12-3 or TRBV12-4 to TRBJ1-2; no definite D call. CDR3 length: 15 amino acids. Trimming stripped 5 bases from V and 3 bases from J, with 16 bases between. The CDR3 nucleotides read TGTGCCAGCAGTATTTCTAACATGGCTCACTATGGCTACACCTTC. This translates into CASSISNMAHYGYTF.

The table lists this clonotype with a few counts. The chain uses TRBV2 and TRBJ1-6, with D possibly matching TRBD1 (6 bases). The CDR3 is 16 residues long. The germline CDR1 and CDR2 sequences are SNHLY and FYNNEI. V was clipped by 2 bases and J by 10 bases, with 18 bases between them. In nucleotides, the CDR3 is TGTGCCAGCAGTGAACAGCCAGGGGAGATTGGGTCACCCCTCCACTTT. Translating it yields CASSEQPGEIGSPLHF.

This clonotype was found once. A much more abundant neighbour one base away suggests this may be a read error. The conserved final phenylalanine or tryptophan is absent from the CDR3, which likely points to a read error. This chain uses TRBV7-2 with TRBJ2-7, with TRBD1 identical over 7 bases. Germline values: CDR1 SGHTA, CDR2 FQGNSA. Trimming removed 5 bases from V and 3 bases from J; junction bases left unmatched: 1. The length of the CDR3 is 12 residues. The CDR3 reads CASSNRGYEQYS. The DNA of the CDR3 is TGTGCCAGCAGCAACAGGGGCTACGAGCAGTACTCC.

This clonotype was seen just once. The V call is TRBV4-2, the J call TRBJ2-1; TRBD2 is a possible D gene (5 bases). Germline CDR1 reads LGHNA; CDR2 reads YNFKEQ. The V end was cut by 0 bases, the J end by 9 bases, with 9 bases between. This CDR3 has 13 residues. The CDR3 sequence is CASSQDQGGEQFF. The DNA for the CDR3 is TGTGCCAGCAGCCAAGATCAAGGAGGTGAGCAGTTCTTC.

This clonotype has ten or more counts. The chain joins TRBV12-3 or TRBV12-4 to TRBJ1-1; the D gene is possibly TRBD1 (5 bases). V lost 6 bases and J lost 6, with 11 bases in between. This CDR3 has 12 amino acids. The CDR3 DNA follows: TGTGCCAGCAGGGGGCGGTTTTCTGAAGCTTTCTTT. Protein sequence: CASRGRFSEAFF.

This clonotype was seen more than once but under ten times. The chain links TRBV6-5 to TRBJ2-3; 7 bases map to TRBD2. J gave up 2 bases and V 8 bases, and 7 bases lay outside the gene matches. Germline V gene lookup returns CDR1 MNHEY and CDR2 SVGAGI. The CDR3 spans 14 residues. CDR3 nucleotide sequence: TGTGCCAGCCGGAGGGAGGGTCTCACAGATACGCAGTATTTT. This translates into CASRREGLTDTQYF.

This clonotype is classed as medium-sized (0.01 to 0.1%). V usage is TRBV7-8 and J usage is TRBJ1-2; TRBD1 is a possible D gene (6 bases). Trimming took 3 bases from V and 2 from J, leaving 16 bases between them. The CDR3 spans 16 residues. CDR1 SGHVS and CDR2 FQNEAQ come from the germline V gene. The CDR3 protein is CASSLEDSPGNYGYTF. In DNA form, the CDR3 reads TGTGCCAGCAGCTTGGAGGACAGCCCAGGCAACTATGGCTACACCTTC. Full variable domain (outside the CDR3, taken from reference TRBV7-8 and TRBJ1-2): GAGVSQSPRYKVAKRGQDVALRCDPISGHVSLFWYQQALGQGPEFLTYFQNEAQLDKSGLPSDRFFAERPEGSVSTLKIQRTQQEDSAVYLCASSLEDSPGNYGYTFGSGTRLTVV.

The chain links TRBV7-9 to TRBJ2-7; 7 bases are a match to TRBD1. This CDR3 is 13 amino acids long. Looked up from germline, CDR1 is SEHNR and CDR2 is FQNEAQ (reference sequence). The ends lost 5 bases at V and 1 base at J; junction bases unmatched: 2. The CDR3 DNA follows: TGTGCCAGCAGCGGGACAGTTTCCTACGAGCAGTACTTC. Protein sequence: CASSGTVSYEQYF. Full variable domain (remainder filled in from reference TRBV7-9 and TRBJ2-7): DTGVSQNPRHKITKRGQNVTFRCDPISEHNRLYWYRQTLGQGPEFLTYFQNEAQLEKSRLLSDRFSAERPKGSFSTLEIQRTEQGDSAMYLCASSGTVSYEQYFGPGTRLTVT.

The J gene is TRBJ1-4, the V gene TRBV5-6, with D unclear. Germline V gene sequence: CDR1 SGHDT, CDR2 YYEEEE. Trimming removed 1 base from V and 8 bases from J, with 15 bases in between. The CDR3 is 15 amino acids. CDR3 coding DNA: TGTGCCAGCAGCTTGATGAGGGAGGTAGACGAAAAACTGTTTTTT. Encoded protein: CASSLMREVDEKLFF. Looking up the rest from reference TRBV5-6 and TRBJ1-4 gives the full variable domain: DAGVTQSPTHLIKTRGQQVTLRCSPKSGHDTVSWYQQALGQGPQFIFQYYEEEERQRGNFPDRFSGHQFPNYSSELNVNALLLGDSALYLCASSLMREVDEKLFFGSGTQLSVL.

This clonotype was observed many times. The CDR3 coding sequence is TGCAGCGCTGTCACGATAAGCTCCTACAATGAGCAGTTCTTC. This translates into CSAVTISSYNEQFF. The chain uses TRBV29-1 and TRBJ2-1, with D uncertain. Germline CDR1 SQVTM, CDR2 ANQGSEA. V was clipped by 7 bases and J by 0 bases, with 13 bases between them. The CDR3 has 14 residues.

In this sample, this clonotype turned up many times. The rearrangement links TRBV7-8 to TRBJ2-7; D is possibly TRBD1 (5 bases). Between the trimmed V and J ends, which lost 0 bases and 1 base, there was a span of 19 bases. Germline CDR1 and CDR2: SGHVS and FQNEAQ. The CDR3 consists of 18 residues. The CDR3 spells CASSLAIRLGAPSYEQYF. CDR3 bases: TGTGCCAGCAGCTTAGCGATAAGGCTAGGGGCCCCGTCCTACGAGCAGTACTTC.

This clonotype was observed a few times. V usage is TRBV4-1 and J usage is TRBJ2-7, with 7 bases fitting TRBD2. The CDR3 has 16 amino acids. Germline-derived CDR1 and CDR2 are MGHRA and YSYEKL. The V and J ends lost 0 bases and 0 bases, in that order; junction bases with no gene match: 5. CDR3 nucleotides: TGCGCCAGCAGCCAAGAAGGGCCTAGCGGCTCCTACGAGCAGTACTTC. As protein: CASSQEGPSGSYEQYF.

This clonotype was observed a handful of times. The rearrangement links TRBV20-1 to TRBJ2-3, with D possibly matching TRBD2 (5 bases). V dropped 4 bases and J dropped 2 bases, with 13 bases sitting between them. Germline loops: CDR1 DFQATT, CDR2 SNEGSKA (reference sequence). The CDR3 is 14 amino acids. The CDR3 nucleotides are TGCAGTGCTACCTCGAGCGGATACACAGATACGCAGTATTTT. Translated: CSATSSGYTDTQYF.

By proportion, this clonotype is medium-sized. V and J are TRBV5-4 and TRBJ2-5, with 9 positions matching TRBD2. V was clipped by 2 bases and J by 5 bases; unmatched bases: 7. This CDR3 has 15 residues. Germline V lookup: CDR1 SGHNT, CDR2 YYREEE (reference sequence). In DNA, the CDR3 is TGTGCCAGCAGCTTCTTAGCGGGAGCGACGGAGACCCAGTACTTC. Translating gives CASSFLAGATETQYF.

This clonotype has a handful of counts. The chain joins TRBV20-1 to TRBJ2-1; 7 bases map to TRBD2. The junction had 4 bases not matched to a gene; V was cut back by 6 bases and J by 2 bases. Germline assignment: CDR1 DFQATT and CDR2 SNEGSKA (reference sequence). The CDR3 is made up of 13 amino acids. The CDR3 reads CSAGTKPYNEQFF. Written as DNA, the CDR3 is TGCAGTGCCGGGACTAAACCCTACAATGAGCAGTTCTTC.

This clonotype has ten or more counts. The DNA of the CDR3 is TGTGCCAGCAGCCCCCCCCGGGCCACATCCAATGAGCAGTTCTTC. Encoded protein: CASSPPRATSNEQFF. V and J are TRBV11-1 and TRBJ2-1, with D hard to call. This CDR3 spans 15 amino acids. Germline CDR1 reads SGHAT; CDR2 reads FQDESV (reference sequence). Trimming cost V 5 bases and J 6 bases, with 17 bases left between them.

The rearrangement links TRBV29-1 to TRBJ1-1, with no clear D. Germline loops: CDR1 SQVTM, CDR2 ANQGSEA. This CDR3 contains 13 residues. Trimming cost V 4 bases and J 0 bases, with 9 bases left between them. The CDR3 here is CSVAGRMNTEAFF. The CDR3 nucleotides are TGCAGCGTTGCAGGACGGATGAACACTGAAGCTTTCTTT.

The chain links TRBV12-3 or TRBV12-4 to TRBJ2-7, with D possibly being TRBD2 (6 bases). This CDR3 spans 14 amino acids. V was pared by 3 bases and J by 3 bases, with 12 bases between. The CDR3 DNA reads TGTGCCAGCAGTTTTTCGGGGACTTACTACGAGCAGTACTTC. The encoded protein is CASSFSGTYYEQYF.

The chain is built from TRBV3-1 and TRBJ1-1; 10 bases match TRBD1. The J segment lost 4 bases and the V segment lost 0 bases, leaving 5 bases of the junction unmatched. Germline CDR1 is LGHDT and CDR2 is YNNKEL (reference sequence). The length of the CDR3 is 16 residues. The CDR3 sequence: CASSQDRGQGSTEAFF. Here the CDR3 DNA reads TGTGCCAGCAGCCAAGATCGGGGACAGGGGAGCACTGAAGCTTTCTTT.

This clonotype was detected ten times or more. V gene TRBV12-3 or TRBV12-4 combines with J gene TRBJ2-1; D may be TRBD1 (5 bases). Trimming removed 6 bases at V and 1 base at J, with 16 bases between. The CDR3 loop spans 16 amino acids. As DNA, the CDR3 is TGTGCCAGCAGACCTAGGGGCCGTGGGTCCTACAATGAGCAGTTCTTC. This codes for CASRPRGRGSYNEQFF.

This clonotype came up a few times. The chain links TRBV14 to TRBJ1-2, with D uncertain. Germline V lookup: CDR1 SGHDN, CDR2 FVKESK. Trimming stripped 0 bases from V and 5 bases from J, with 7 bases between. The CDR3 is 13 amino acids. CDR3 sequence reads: CASSQDRRYGYTF. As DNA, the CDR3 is TGTGCCAGCAGCCAAGATCGCCGTTATGGCTACACCTTC.

CDR3 DNA sequence: TGTGCCAGCAGCCCCCCGTCAAGAGAATGGGAGCAGTTCTTC. Its translation: CASSPPSREWEQFF. This rearrangement joins TRBV7-9 to TRBJ2-1; D is unclear. This CDR3 is built from 14 residues. Trimming took 5 bases from V and 10 from J, leaving 18 bases between them. CDR1 SEHNR and CDR2 FQNEAQ come from the germline V gene (reference sequence).